These 11 T cell receptor beta chains share one sample of origin, sequenced in a study of T cells in Graves' hyperthyroidism and ophthalmopathy. The CDR3 regions of TCR beta were amplified from RNA transcripts. First-round RT-PCR with HTBI primers amplified the TCR CDR3 region. TCRdb recomputed calls from the multiplex PCR reads with MiXCR, one row per CDR3 protein. This sample yields 700,000 to 850,000 distinct CDR3 sequences, of which around a third are seen a single time; around 32% belongs to the top ten. The sequencing input was blood. Receptors originate from a middle-aged woman with Graves' hyperthyroidism.

This rearrangement joins TRBV6-1 to TRBJ2-7; D is ambiguous. The end of the DNA is better explained by TRBJ2-4, so the J call may be wrong. The CDR3 is 15 residues long. Germline CDR1 and CDR2: MNHNS and SASEGT. Here the CDR3 DNA reads TGTGCCAGCAGTCAAAGACGCGAATTTGGAAACATTCAGTACTTC. It yields the protein CASSQRREFGNIQYF.

The chain recombines TRBV7-9 with TRBJ1-2; D perhaps matches TRBD1 (5 bases). Trimming stripped 4 bases from V and 5 bases from J, with 11 bases between. Germline-derived CDR1 and CDR2 are SEHNR and FQNEAQ (reference sequence). There are 13 residues in the CDR3. CDR3 nucleotides: TGTGCCAGCAGCTCTGGAGACAGATATGGCTACACCTTC. Encoded protein: CASSSGDRYGYTF.

The rearrangement links TRBV6-2 or TRBV6-3 to TRBJ2-7, with D unresolved. The CDR3 loop spans 15 amino acids. CDR1 and CDR2 from the germline V gene are MNHEY and SVGEGT. Deletions cut 5 bases from V and 3 bases from J, with 17 bases between. CDR3 in DNA: TGTGCCAGCAGTCCCGATTCATCTCCAAACTACGAGCAGTACTTC. It yields the protein CASSPDSSPNYEQYF.

Comments on this clonotype: It may be a read error: a sequence one base away is much more abundant. The gene calls are TRBV7-8 and TRBJ2-7, with D unresolved. Germline CDR1 and CDR2: SGHVS and FQNEAQ. Trimming took 1 base from V and 3 from J, leaving 10 bases between them. The CDR3 has 14 residues. In DNA form, the CDR3 reads TGTGCCAGCAGCTTAGGGCGGAAGGACTACGAGCAGTACTTC. It translates to CASSLGRKDYEQYF.

In this sample, this clonotype turned up many times. The chain carries TRBV2 and TRBJ1-5, with D unclear. CDR1 and CDR2 from the germline V gene are SNHLY and FYNNEI. There are 12 residues in the CDR3. The ends were cut back, 4 bases at V and 7 bases at J, with 8 bases in the middle. This CDR3 reads CASSALRQPQHF. CDR3 nucleotides: TGTGCCAGCAGTGCCCTTAGACAGCCCCAGCATTTT.

This clonotype was counted at least ten times. The chain has TRBV29-1 and TRBJ1-1, with 9 bases lining up with TRBD1. The CDR3 is made up of 14 amino acids. Trimming at V came to 5 bases and at J to 5 bases, leaving 9 bases not matched to a gene. The germline gives CDR1 SQVTM, CDR2 ANQGSEA. The CDR3 sequence: CSVHPQGASTEAFF. The CDR3 nucleotides are TGCAGCGTTCACCCACAGGGGGCGTCGACTGAAGCTTTCTTT.

This chain links TRBV29-1 with TRBJ2-7; weak D call: TRBD1 (6 bases). With 7 bases removed from V and 3 bases from J, the gap between germline ends came to 10 bases. Germline lookup yields CDR1 SQVTM and CDR2 ANQGSEA. The CDR3 runs to 11 residues. CDR3 region: CSGLGGYEQYF. The CDR3 coding sequence is TGCAGCGGCCTAGGGGGCTACGAGCAGTACTTC.

The J gene is TRBJ2-5, the V gene TRBV7-2, with 10 bases matching TRBD2. The CDR3 contains 15 residues. Germline loops: CDR1 SGHTA, CDR2 FQGNSA. Trimming at V came to 4 bases and at J to 2 bases, leaving 4 bases not matched to a gene. The CDR3 coding sequence is TGTGCCAGCAGCTCTGGACTAGCGGAACAAGAGACCCAGTACTTC. Protein sequence: CASSSGLAEQETQYF.

CDR3 nucleotide sequence: TGCAGTGCGACTACTAGCGGGAGGGCCCACGGTGAGACCCAGTACTTC. As protein: CSATTSGRAHGETQYF. This chain joins TRBV20-1 and TRBJ2-5, with 13 bases aligning to TRBD2. Trimming at V came to 6 bases and at J to 5 bases, leaving 12 bases not matched to a gene. The CDR3 extends over 16 amino acids. CDR1 is DFQATT, CDR2 SNEGSKA, per germline (reference sequence).

This clonotype was counted at least ten times. The rearrangement uses TRBV7-9 and TRBJ2-7; TRBD1 matches at 7 bases. The CDR3 totals 14 residues. In germline, CDR1 is SEHNR, CDR2 FQNEAQ (reference sequence). V dropped 5 bases and J dropped 6; count of bases not matched to a gene: 10. The CDR3 protein is CASSPDRADIEQYF. The CDR3 DNA is TGTGCCAGCAGCCCAGACAGGGCTGACATCGAGCAGTACTTC.

Of note for this clonotype: This is likely a read error, given that the CDR3 carries no conserved phenylalanine or tryptophan at its end. The chain is built from TRBV20-1 and TRBJ1-2; 9 bases fit TRBD1. This CDR3 is built from 15 residues. Germline lookup yields CDR1 DFQATT and CDR2 SNEGSKA (reference sequence). The junction had 16 bases not matched to a gene; V was cut back by 5 bases and J by 9 bases. The CDR3 coding sequence is TGCAGTGCTCCGATCCTCCGGGACAGGGTATATAGCTACACCCTC. Its translation: CSAPILRDRVYSYTL.